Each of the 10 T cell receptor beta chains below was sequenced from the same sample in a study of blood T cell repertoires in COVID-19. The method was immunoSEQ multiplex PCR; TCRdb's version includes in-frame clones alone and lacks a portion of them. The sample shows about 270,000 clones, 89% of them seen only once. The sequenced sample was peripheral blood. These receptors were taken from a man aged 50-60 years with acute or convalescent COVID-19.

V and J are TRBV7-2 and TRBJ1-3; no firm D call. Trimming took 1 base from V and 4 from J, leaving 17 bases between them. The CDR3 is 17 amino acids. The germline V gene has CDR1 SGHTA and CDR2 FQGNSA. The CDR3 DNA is TGTGCCAGCAGCTTAGTGGCAGGAGGTGCAGTCGGAAACACCATATATTTT. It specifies CASSLVAGGAVGNTIYF. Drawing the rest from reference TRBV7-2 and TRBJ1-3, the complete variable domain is GAGVSQSPSNKVTEKGKDVELRCDPISGHTALYWYRQSLGQGLEFLIYFQGNSAPDKSGLPSDRFSAERTGGSVSTLTIQRTQQEDSAVYLCASSLVAGGAVGNTIYFGEGSWLTVV.

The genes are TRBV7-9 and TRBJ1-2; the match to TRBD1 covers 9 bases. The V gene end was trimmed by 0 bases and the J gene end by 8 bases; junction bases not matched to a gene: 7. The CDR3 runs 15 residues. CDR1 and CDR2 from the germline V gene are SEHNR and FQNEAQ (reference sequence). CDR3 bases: TGTGCCAGCAGCTTAGCGGTGGGACAGGGTTTGGGCTACACCTTC. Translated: CASSLAVGQGLGYTF.

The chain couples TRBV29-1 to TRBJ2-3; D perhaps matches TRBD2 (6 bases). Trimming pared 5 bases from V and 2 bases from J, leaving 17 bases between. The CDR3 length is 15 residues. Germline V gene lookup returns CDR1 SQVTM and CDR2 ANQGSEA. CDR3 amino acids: CSVSLGGVNTDTQYF. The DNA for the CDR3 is TGCAGCGTTAGTCTTGGCGGGGTCAACACAGATACGCAGTATTTT.

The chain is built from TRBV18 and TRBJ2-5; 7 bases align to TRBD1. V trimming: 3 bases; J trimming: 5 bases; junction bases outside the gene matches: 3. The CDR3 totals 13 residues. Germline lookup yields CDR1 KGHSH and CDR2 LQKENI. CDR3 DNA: TGTGCCAGCTCACCGACAGGGATGGAGACCCAGTACTTC. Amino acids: CASSPTGMETQYF.

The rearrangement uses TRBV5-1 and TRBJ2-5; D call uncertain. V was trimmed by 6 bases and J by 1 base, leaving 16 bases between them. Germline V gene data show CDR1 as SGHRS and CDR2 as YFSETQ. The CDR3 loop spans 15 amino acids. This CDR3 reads CASTRWRSSQETQYF. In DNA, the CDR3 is TGCGCCAGCACCCGCTGGCGGAGCTCCCAAGAGACCCAGTACTTC.

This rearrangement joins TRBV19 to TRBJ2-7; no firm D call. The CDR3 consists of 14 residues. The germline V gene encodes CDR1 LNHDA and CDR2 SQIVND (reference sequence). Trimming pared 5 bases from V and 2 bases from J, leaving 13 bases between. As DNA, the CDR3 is TGTGCCAGTAGTCCCCGGGTGAAGCCCTACGAGCAGTACTTC. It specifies CASSPRVKPYEQYF. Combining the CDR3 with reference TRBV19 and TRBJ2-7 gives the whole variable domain DGGITQSPKYLFRKEGQNVTLSCEQNLNHDAMYWYRQDPGQGLRLIYYSQIVNDFQKGDIAEGYSVSREKKESFPLTVTSAQKNPTAFYLCASSPRVKPYEQYFGPGTRLTVT.

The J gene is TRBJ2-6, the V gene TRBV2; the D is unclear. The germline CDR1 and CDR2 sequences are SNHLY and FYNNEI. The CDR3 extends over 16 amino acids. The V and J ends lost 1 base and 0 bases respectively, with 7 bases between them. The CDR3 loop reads CASSEVRFSGANVLTF. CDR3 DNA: TGTGCCAGCAGTGAAGTCCGGTTCTCTGGGGCCAACGTCCTGACTTTC.

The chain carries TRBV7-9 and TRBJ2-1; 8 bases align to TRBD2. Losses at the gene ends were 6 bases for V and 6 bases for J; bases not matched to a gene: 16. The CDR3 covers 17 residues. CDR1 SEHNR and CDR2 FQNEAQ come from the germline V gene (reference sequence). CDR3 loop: CASSSPRVSGVTNEQFF. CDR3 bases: TGTGCCAGCAGTAGCCCGCGGGTTAGCGGGGTAACCAATGAGCAGTTCTTC.

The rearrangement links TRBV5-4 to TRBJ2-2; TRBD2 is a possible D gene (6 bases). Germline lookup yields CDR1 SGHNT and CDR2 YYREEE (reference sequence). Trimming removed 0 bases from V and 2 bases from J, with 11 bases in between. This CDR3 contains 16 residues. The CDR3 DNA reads TGTGCCAGCAGCTTGGCCCGGAGGGGAAACACCGGGGAGCTGTTTTTT. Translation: CASSLARRGNTGELFF.

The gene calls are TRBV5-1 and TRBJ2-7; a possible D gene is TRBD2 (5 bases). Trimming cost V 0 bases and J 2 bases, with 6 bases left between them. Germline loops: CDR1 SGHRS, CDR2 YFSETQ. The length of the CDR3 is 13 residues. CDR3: CASSLATTYEQYF. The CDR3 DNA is TGCGCCAGCAGCTTGGCGACTACCTACGAGCAGTACTTC. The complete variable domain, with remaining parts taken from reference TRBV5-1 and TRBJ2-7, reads KAGVTQTPRYLIKTRGQQVTLSCSPISGHRSVSWYQQTPGQGLQFLFEYFSETQRNKGNFPGRFSGRQFSNSRSEMNVSTLELGDSALYLCASSLATTYEQYFGPGTRLTVT.